The entry below gives a single T cell receptor (beta chain) sequence along with its context. CDR3 length equals 13 residues. V shed 6 bases and J 1 base; nucleotides not matched to a gene: 3. Germline CDR1 reads MNHNY; CDR2 reads SVGAGI (reference sequence). This sample is part of a study of CD8 T cells in Susac syndrome. The RNA input was about 0.5 to 1 ug, and it was reverse transcribed with random hexamers. immunoSEQ multiplex PCR amplified TCR beta CDR3 across 54 Vbeta, 13 Jbeta. TCRdb called the immunoSEQ multiplex PCR reads again in MiXCR, with one record for every CDR3 protein. The profile shows roughly 200,000 distinct CDR3 sequences, approximately 95% of them singletons. Sequencing targeted TCR beta in T cells from blood (CD8+ and CD4+). Stable or active relapsing-remitting multiple sclerosis, untreated and meeting revised McDonald criteria, defined the controls. The CD8+ and CD4+ T cells were isolated magnetically using a negative isolation approach, whereas the TEMRA cells were enriched by FACS.

This chain connects TRBV6-6 to TRBJ2-7; TRBD2 matches 7 bases. The TCR comes from a human donor with multiple sclerosis. Input material: CD4+ T cells from PBMCs. CDR3 in amino acids: CASRSGESYEQYF. Written as DNA, the CDR3 is TGTGCCAGCAGGAGCGGGGAGTCCTACGAGCAGTACTTC.